This TCR beta chain was profiled in a study of shared clonotypes between healthy human individuals. Study results and caveats: Naive subsets generally had larger estimated richness than memory subsets. Sorted-subset samples were not fully sequenced, rarefaction indicated.

Germline lookup yields CDR1 MNHEY and CDR2 SVGAGI. The V and J ends lost 6 bases and 7 bases, in that order; junction bases with no gene match: 7. The CDR3 loop spans 14 amino acids. Profiling relied on immunoSEQ multiplex PCR, and the TCRdb table lists in-frame clones only, not all of them. The data show roughly 2,500,000 clones, with over 85% seen just once and around 0.37% held by the top ten. With regard to this clone: The antigen remains undetermined.

This receptor was identified in a man aged 18 to 29 in good health. Some clones in this sample may be carry-over from other donors' samples. The J gene is TRBJ2-7, the V gene TRBV6-5; 12 bases are shared with TRBD2. The source material was naive CD4+ T cells from PBMCs. Subset described: CD45RA+ positively selected. The CDR3 loop reads CASRIRLAGEEQYF. The CDR3 region has the DNA TGTGCCAGCAGGATTAGACTAGCGGGAGAAGAGCAGTACTTC.